This is a list of T cell receptor beta chains from one sample in a study of PD-L1 blockade in urothelial cancer. The protocol was immunoSEQ multiplex PCR, while the TCRdb copy is restricted to in-frame clones and leaves out a portion. In the table there are about 74,000 clones, roughly 90% of which are singletons. Here the sequenced sample was PBMCs, taken around atezolizumab (anti-PD-L1) treatment. These TCRs come from a man in his 70s with urothelial cancer. Both conserved end residues are trimmed from each CDR3. Expanded clones are given a class, and other clones once, few, many or no size at all.

TRBV6-5,.,TRBJ2-1,ASSYSGGLIYNEQF
TRBV5-4,.,TRBJ1-1,ASSLAGGMNTEAF
TRBV5-1,once,TRBJ2-7,ASSDTSRFSYEQY
TRBV25-1,.,TRBJ2-2,ASSPLLGTGGDTGELF
TRBV5-1,.,TRBJ2-5,ASSSGLAGAQETQY
TRBV19,.,TRBJ2-1,ASKLTSGINEQF
TRBV19,.,TRBJ2-7,ASSNAGLSYEQY
TRBV18,.,TRBJ2-3,ASSPLGASGRKTDTQY
TRBV6-1,.,TRBJ2-5,ASSDRLRSQY
TRBV27,.,TRBJ2-1,ASSLRTSGVSSYNEQF
TRBV7-9,.,TRBJ2-3,ASSSRSRGQLDTQY
TRBV10-2,.,TRBJ2-2,ASRLLATTGELF
TRBV27,.,TRBJ2-3,ASSPYQGGTDTQY
TRBV6-1,.,TRBJ1-2,ASNIVGGSVEGYT
TRBV7-3,.,TRBJ2-1,ASSQSGDPSYNEQF
TRBV6-1,.,TRBJ2-5,ASKRAGDNQETQY
TRBV28,.,TRBJ1-5,ASSLQGDQPQH
TRBV19,.,TRBJ2-2,ASSQPGQGGAGELF
TRBV14,.,TRBJ1-1,ASSQGTGQNTEAF
TRBV2,.,TRBJ1-1,ASSGRQYTEAF
TRBV5-1,.,TRBJ2-5,ASSLGARETQY
TRBV6-6,.,TRBJ2-7,ASSYSAGSYEQY
TRBV28,.,TRBJ1-1,ASRIPGQGGRAAF
TRBV9,.,TRBJ2-3,ASSAGQGPDTQY
TRBV6-1,.,TRBJ2-4,ASSDGAGGRIQY
TRBV6-5,.,TRBJ1-1,ASSYSPQGNAEAF
TRBV10-3,.,TRBJ2-7,AISGPGQGAQEQY
TRBV7-9,few,TRBJ1-1,ASSPGQGTEAF
TRBV28,.,TRBJ1-3,ASSTGKDTIY
TRBV4-1,.,TRBJ2-1,ASSQDFERELLFNEQF
TRBV12-5,.,TRBJ2-1,ASGLGLADAYNEQF
TRBV6-5,.,TRBJ2-7,ASRQFLDSKYEQY
TRBV29-1,.,TRBJ2-7,SVGTGGYEQY
TRBV6-6,once,TRBJ2-2,AGKPGQGITGELF
TRBV5-1,.,TRBJ2-1,ASSLGRSLSYNEQF
TRBV19,.,TRBJ2-3,ASSDRGQGKGDTQY
TRBV5-1,.,TRBJ2-7,ASSSPGRAYEQY
TRBV18,.,TRBJ2-4,ASSHPASGEAKNIQY
TRBV5-1,.,TRBJ2-3,ASMLGGGTDTQY
TRBV2,.,TRBJ1-1,ASSEYGTGRVNTEAF
TRBV5-1,.,TRBJ2-5,ASSSMTQETQY
TRBV18,.,TRBJ2-7,ASSPRLGSSYEQY
TRBV5-6,.,TRBJ2-5,ASSLPGQGGQETQY
TRBV28,.,TRBJ2-7,ASSSPGSSYEQY
TRBV19,.,TRBJ1-2,ASSRAGTAYGYT
TRBV5-1,once,TRBJ1-3,ASSRDRGPGNTIY
TRBV28,few,TRBJ1-1,ASSPLSGGRTEAF
TRBV25-1,.,TRBJ2-2,ASSARDTGELF
TRBV10-3,.,TRBJ2-4,AISGGGLTLAKNIQY